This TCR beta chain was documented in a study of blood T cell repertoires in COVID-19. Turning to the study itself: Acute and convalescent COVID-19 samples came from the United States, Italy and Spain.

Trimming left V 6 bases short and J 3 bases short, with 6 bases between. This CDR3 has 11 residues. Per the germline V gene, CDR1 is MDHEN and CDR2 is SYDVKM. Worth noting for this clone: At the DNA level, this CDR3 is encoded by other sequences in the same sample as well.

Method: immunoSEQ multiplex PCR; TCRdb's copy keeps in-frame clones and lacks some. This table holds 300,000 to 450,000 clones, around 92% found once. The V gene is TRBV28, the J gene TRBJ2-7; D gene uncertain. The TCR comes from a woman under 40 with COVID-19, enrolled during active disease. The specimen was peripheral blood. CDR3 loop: CASSLYYEQYF. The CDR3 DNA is TGTGCCAGCAGCCTATACTACGAGCAGTACTTC. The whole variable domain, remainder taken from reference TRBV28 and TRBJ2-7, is DVKVTQSSRYLVKRTGEKVFLECVQDMDHENMFWYRQDPGLGLRLIYFSYDVKMKEKGDIPEGYSVSREKKERFSLILESASTNQTSMYLCASSLYYEQYFGPGTRLTVT.